These 27 T cell receptor beta chains were all obtained from the same sample, sequenced in a study of blood T cell repertoires in COVID-19. Some clones are missing from TCRdb's copy, which holds only in-frame ones; the method was immunoSEQ multiplex PCR. The table records about 400,000 clones, approximately 88% of them present only once. The sequencing input was PBMCs or T cells enriched from blood (not recorded which). Source of these receptors: a woman between 40 and 50 years old with acute COVID-19.

The chain employs TRBV7-2 and TRBJ1-1; 7 bases line up with TRBD1. This CDR3 contains 15 residues. Germline trimming cut 3 bases from V and 0 bases from J; bases unmatched to any gene: 4. From germline, CDR1 is SGHTA and CDR2 FQGNSA. The CDR3: CASSLVGGVNTEAFF. The CDR3 coding sequence is TGTGCCAGCAGCTTGGTAGGGGGCGTGAACACTGAAGCTTTCTTT.

V gene TRBV27 combines with J gene TRBJ1-2; TRBD1 matches at 11 bases. The V segment lost 6 bases and the J segment 8 bases; nucleotides outside the gene matches: 5. The V gene's germline CDR1 is MNHEY and CDR2 SMNVEV (reference sequence). The CDR3 spans 13 residues. This CDR3 is CASRPGQGEGYTF. In DNA form, the CDR3 reads TGTGCCAGCAGGCCGGGACAGGGGGAGGGCTACACCTTC.

The chain recombines TRBV7-9 with TRBJ1-1; 9 bases fit TRBD1. Germline V gene lookup returns CDR1 SEHNR and CDR2 FQNEAQ (reference sequence). The ends lost 3 bases at V and 1 base at J; junction bases unmatched: 3. The length of the CDR3 is 15 residues. The CDR3, as DNA: TGTGCCAGCAGCTTGGGGACAGGGAGGAACACTGAAGCTTTCTTT. Its translation is CASSLGTGRNTEAFF.

This chain links TRBV5-4 with TRBJ1-2, with D unclear. The germline gives CDR1 SGHNT, CDR2 YYREEE (reference sequence). V was cut by 0 bases and J by 4 bases, with 7 bases left in between. The CDR3 is 13 residues long. CDR3 bases: TGTGCCAGCAGCTTGGCCCCAGGCTATGGCTACACCTTC. Amino acid sequence: CASSLAPGYGYTF.

The chain is built from TRBV12-3 or TRBV12-4 and TRBJ1-2, with no clear D. V lost 4 bases and J 5 bases, leaving 8 bases between the germline ends. This CDR3 has 12 amino acids. The CDR3 coding sequence is TGTGCCAGCAGTTCCTCGCAGTATGGCTACACCTTC. Translating it yields CASSSSQYGYTF.

The V gene is TRBV27, the J gene TRBJ2-3; 11 nucleotides match TRBD1. CDR3 length equals 17 residues. CDR1 and CDR2 from the germline V gene are MNHEY and SMNVEV (reference sequence). The trim removed 1 base at V and 3 bases at J, leaving 6 bases unmatched. The DNA for the CDR3 is TGTGCCAGCAGTTTATTGGAGTGGGACAGGGGGACAGATACGCAGTATTTT. This codes for CASSLLEWDRGTDTQYF.

Points on this clone: Additional DNA sequences in this sample encode the identical CDR3. CDR3 loop: CASSRAGGDTQYF. In DNA, the CDR3 is TGTGCCAGCTCACGAGCGGGGGGGGATACGCAGTATTTT. This chain links TRBV18 with TRBJ2-3; 10 bases are shared with TRBD2. The V gene's germline CDR1 is KGHSH and CDR2 LQKENI. V trimming: 4 bases; J trimming: 6 bases; junction bases outside the gene matches: 1. The CDR3 has 13 amino acids.

The chain uses TRBV9 and TRBJ1-3; TRBD1 agrees at 8 bases. Germline CDR1 and CDR2: SGDLS and YYNGEE. The V and J ends lost 2 bases and 4 bases, in that order; junction bases with no gene match: 5. The CDR3 runs 15 residues. CDR3 amino acids: CASSVTGGTGNTIYF. The CDR3 DNA is TGTGCCAGCAGCGTTACAGGGGGAACAGGAAACACCATATATTTT.

This chain links TRBV10-3 with TRBJ2-3; 7 bases align to TRBD1. Germline V lookup: CDR1 ENHRY, CDR2 SYGVKD. With 3 bases clipped from V and 1 base from J, the junction kept 4 bases outside the gene matches. The CDR3 sequence is 15 residues long. The CDR3 region is CAISDRGPGTDTQYF. CDR3 in DNA: TGTGCCATCAGTGATAGGGGGCCCGGCACAGATACGCAGTATTTT.

The chain is built from TRBV6-2 or TRBV6-3 and TRBJ2-7; 8 bases are a match to TRBD2. This CDR3 comprises 19 residues. Germline lookup yields CDR1 MNHEY and CDR2 SVGEGT. With 0 bases clipped from V and 0 bases from J, the junction kept 13 bases outside the gene matches. The DNA of the CDR3 is TGTGCCAGCAGTTACTCCGTCGGGGGGGGCCCCGGAAGCTCCTACGAGCAGTACTTC. Encoded protein: CASSYSVGGGPGSSYEQYF.

The genes are TRBV10-3 and TRBJ1-6; 7 bases line up with TRBD1. Per germline, CDR1 ENHRY and CDR2 SYGVKD. The CDR3 loop spans 16 amino acids. Losses at the gene ends were 1 base for V and 9 bases for J; bases not matched to a gene: 9. DNA for the CDR3: TGTGCCATCAGTGAGTTTTATGGGACAGAAGGTTCACCCCTCCACTTT. Residues: CAISEFYGTEGSPLHF.

The V call is TRBV2, the J call TRBJ2-7; tentatively, D is TRBD2 (5 bases). From germline, CDR1 is SNHLY and CDR2 FYNNEI. The CDR3 has 13 residues. The V and J ends lost 8 bases and 0 bases respectively, with 11 bases between them. The CDR3 protein is CASLPGSSYEQYF. The CDR3 DNA is TGTGCCAGCCTGCCGGGGAGCTCCTACGAGCAGTACTTC.

The chain recombines TRBV27 with TRBJ1-2; 9 bases are shared with TRBD1. From germline, CDR1 is MNHEY and CDR2 SMNVEV (reference sequence). V trimming: 2 bases; J trimming: 10 bases; junction bases outside the gene matches: 14. The length of the CDR3 is 16 residues. The CDR3 loop is CASSLDRGITYGNYTF. DNA of the CDR3: TGTGCCAGCAGTTTAGACAGGGGGATTACTTATGGGAACTACACCTTC.

This clone was observed a handful of times. The chain combines TRBV18 with TRBJ1-3, with 9 nucleotides matching TRBD1. Germline V CDR1 and CDR2: KGHSH, LQKENI. V was pared by 6 bases and J by 4 bases, with 7 bases of the junction left unmatched. This CDR3 has 15 residues. CDR3 in amino acids: CASSKQGASGNTIYF. DNA of the CDR3: TGTGCCAGCTCGAAACAGGGGGCGTCCGGAAACACCATATATTTT.

The chain combines TRBV5-4 with TRBJ1-1, with TRBD1 matching 11 bases. CDR1 is SGHNT, CDR2 YYREEE, per germline (reference sequence). This CDR3 region has 16 residues. With V trimmed by 3 bases and J by 4 bases, 8 bases remained unmatched. Here the CDR3 reads CASSSGQGGLVTEAFF. The DNA of the CDR3 is TGTGCCAGCAGCTCGGGACAGGGGGGGTTGGTCACTGAAGCTTTCTTT.

The rearrangement links TRBV6-1 to TRBJ1-5; TRBD1 might be the D (6 bases). The germline gives CDR1 MNHNS, CDR2 SASEGT. V was clipped by 4 bases and J by 2 bases, with 15 bases between them. This CDR3 has 16 residues. The CDR3: CASSGAGVIGNQPQHF. DNA for the CDR3: TGTGCCAGCAGTGGGGCAGGGGTTATCGGCAATCAGCCCCAGCATTTT.

The chain has TRBV27 and TRBJ2-5, with 8 bases lining up with TRBD1. Trimming removed 5 bases from V and 4 bases from J; junction bases left unmatched: 6. The CDR3 extends over 14 amino acids. Germline-derived CDR1 and CDR2 are MNHEY and SMNVEV (reference sequence). The CDR3 protein is CASSPNRGRETQYF. The CDR3 DNA sequence: TGTGCCAGCAGTCCAAACAGGGGGAGAGAGACCCAGTACTTC.

The rearrangement joins TRBV11-2 to TRBJ2-5; TRBD2 might be the D (6 bases). The CDR3 is 15 amino acids. Deletions cut 1 base from V and 3 bases from J, with 12 bases between. Looked up from germline, CDR1 is SGHAT and CDR2 is FQNNGV. In DNA form, the CDR3 reads TGTGCCAGCAGCTTAGTGCGGGGAGGCAAAGAGACCCAGTACTTC. Encoded protein: CASSLVRGGKETQYF. The full variable domain, its missing parts supplied by reference TRBV11-2 and TRBJ2-5, is EAGVAQSPRYKIIEKRQSVAFWCNPISGHATLYWYQQILGQGPKLLIQFQNNGVVDDSQLPKDRFSAERLKGVDSTLKIQPAKLEDSAVYLCASSLVRGGKETQYFGPGTRLLVL.

The chain is built from TRBV10-1 and TRBJ1-1; unclear D gene. CDR3 length: 13 amino acids. The V gene's germline CDR1 is WNHNN and CDR2 SYGVQD (reference sequence). V lost 6 bases to trimming and J lost 0 bases, with 8 bases between them. In DNA, the CDR3 is TGCGCCAGCAGGTTGGACTTGAACACTGAAGCTTTCTTT. Its translation is CASRLDLNTEAFF.

The chain recombines TRBV21-1 with TRBJ2-1; the DNA was not used to check the table's D call, TRBD2. TRBV21-1 is deemed a pseudogene. The CDR3 covers 15 residues. The CDR3 loop reads CASSKEERSYNEQFF. DNA for the CDR3: TGTGCCAGCAGCAAAGAGGAGCGGAGTTACAATGAGCAGTTCTTC.

In this sample, this clone turned up once. The gene calls are TRBV4-1 and TRBJ1-5, with D perhaps matching TRBD1 (5 bases). The CDR3 runs to 15 residues. Germline values: CDR1 MGHRA, CDR2 YSYEKL. V lost 6 bases and J lost 3, with 15 bases in between. CDR3 DNA: TGCGCCAGCAGTCTCGCCCCCAGGGACAATCAGCCCCAGCATTTT. Encoded protein: CASSLAPRDNQPQHF.

The chain uses TRBV19 and TRBJ2-5, with 7 bases that match TRBD2. With 3 bases clipped from V and 0 bases from J, the junction kept 10 bases outside the gene matches. Germline V gene sequence: CDR1 LNHDA, CDR2 SQIVND (reference sequence). The CDR3 spans 17 residues. The CDR3 bases are TGTGCCAGTAGTATGCTATCCAGCGGGGTAAACCAAGAGACCCAGTACTTC. It encodes CASSMLSSGVNQETQYF.

V usage is TRBV11-2 and J usage is TRBJ2-3; D is possibly TRBD2 (6 bases). Looked up from germline, CDR1 is SGHAT and CDR2 is FQNNGV. The ends were cut back, 5 bases at V and 0 bases at J, with 18 bases in the middle. The CDR3 runs to 17 residues. CDR3 nucleotide sequence: TGTGCCAGCAGCCGCGGTCTTCGGCGGGGAAGCACAGATACGCAGTATTTT. Translation gives CASSRGLRRGSTDTQYF.

The V gene is TRBV7-9, the J gene TRBJ2-3; 11 nucleotides line up with TRBD1. The V and J ends lost 2 bases and 2 bases, in that order; junction bases with no gene match: 9. CDR3 length: 18 residues. Germline values: CDR1 SEHNR, CDR2 FQNEAQ (reference sequence). CDR3 nucleotides: TGTGCCAGCAGCTTAATTTATGGACAGGGGGCTACCACAGATACGCAGTATTTT. Translation gives CASSLIYGQGATTDTQYF.

This rearrangement joins TRBV5-1 to TRBJ1-5; TRBD1 is a possible D gene (6 bases). V lost 1 base to trimming and J lost 4 bases, with 12 bases between them. CDR1 and CDR2 (germline): SGHRS, YFSETQ. The CDR3 runs 15 residues. CDR3 nucleotide sequence: TGCGCCAGCAGCTTGTTGGGGGCAGAAAATCAGCCCCAGCATTTT. Translating gives CASSLLGAENQPQHF.

The V and J genes are TRBV4-1 and TRBJ2-7, with D possibly being TRBD2 (5 bases). Germline CDR1 is MGHRA and CDR2 is YSYEKL. There are 13 residues in the CDR3. Trimming removed 8 bases from V and 2 bases from J, with 13 bases in between. The CDR3: CASSQDGAYEQYF. CDR3 nucleotides: TGCGCCAGCTCCCAGGACGGGGCCTACGAGCAGTACTTC.

The chain uses TRBV19 and TRBJ1-4; perhaps TRBD1 as D (6 bases). V lost 3 bases to trimming and J lost 10 bases, with 21 bases between them. Germline loops: CDR1 LNHDA, CDR2 SQIVND (reference sequence). The CDR3 length is 16 residues. The CDR3 sequence: CASSIAPRDRTGKLFF. CDR3 nucleotides: TGTGCCAGTAGTATTGCCCCACGAGACAGGACGGGAAAACTGTTTTTT.